This is a list of T cell receptor beta chains from one sample in a study of diagnostic markers for celiac disease. TCRdb reprocessed the reads, keeping one entry per CDR3 protein, no DNA. In all, the sample yields 1,500 or so distinct CDR3 sequences. Sequencing was carried out using either unsorted cells or a sorted T cell fraction (not recorded which). The receptor set was obtained from a human donor. Both conserved end residues are part of each CDR3. Some rows mark clone size as missing; the rest say once, few, many or name a class of expanded clone.

size,V,J,CDR3
large,TRBV12-3/TRBV12-4,TRBJ2-7,CASSLLISYEQYF
medium-sized,TRBV30,TRBJ2-1,CAWFTSGRSNEQFF
medium-sized,TRBV20-1,TRBJ1-5,CSARHLAGKISSYSNQPQHF
medium-sized,TRBV29-1,TRBJ2-7,CSVGLAGAEEQYF
medium-sized,TRBV6-2/TRBV6-3,TRBJ1-2,CASSRTDANYGYTF
large,TRBV6-2/TRBV6-3,TRBJ1-5,CASRANLRNQPQHF
medium-sized,TRBV7-8,TRBJ1-1,CASSERQGPSTEAFF
large,TRBV12-3/TRBV12-4,TRBJ2-1,CASSSGVNEQFF
medium-sized,TRBV7-2,TRBJ1-1,CASSGNSLMNTEAFF
NA,TRBV12-3/TRBV12-4,TRBJ2-3,CASSKGTDTQYF
NA,TRBV4-2,TRBJ2-7,CASSQTHSPDWTYEQYF
medium-sized,TRBV7-2,TRBJ2-1,CASSFGTSATQFF
medium-sized,TRBV10-3,TRBJ2-2,CAISAWTSGHTGELFF
large,TRBV28,TRBJ2-3,CASSSPDLAVTSTDTQYF
large,TRBV7-3,TRBJ2-1,CASSLTGSYNEQFF
medium-sized,TRBV28,TRBJ1-1,CASSLSWGRVVITEAFF
medium-sized,TRBV19,TRBJ1-3,CASKGTGNTIYF
NA,TRBV27,TRBJ1-6,CASSPINSPLHF
NA,TRBV6-5,TRBJ1-2,CASSRDRARSGYTF
NA,TRBV2,TRBJ2-1,CASSETGDNNEQFF
medium-sized,TRBV28,TRBJ2-7,CASSPIQGHEQYF
medium-sized,TRBV20-1,TRBJ2-5,CSATAEVQYQETQYF
NA,TRBV19,TRBJ1-1,CASSLRGMNTEAFF
NA,TRBV5-1,TRBJ2-5,CASSLGLAGALQETQYF
large,TRBV12-3/TRBV12-4,TRBJ2-7,CASSRTGINEQYF
large,TRBV20-1,TRBJ2-5,CSTSRGRETQYF
NA,TRBV19,TRBJ2-6,CASSISFSGANVLTF
medium-sized,TRBV20-1,TRBJ1-1,CSARDRQGRTEAFF
medium-sized,TRBV7-8,TRBJ1-1,CASSLVQGTGTEAFF
NA,TRBV19,TRBJ1-1,CASSIPGGNTEAFF
medium-sized,TRBV7-2,TRBJ2-1,CASSLGWNEQFF
large,TRBV28,TRBJ1-6,CASRRVGPDSPLHF
medium-sized,TRBV20-1,TRBJ2-2,CSARWGGATGELFF
NA,TRBV5-1,TRBJ2-1,CASSLEVANEQFF
medium-sized,TRBV4-2,TRBJ2-7,CASSQVPTGRRPYEQYF
NA,TRBV5-4,TRBJ2-2,CASSLDPGRNTGELFF
medium-sized,TRBV4-3,TRBJ2-3,CASSLLLARSQDTQYF
large,TRBV28,TRBJ1-1,CASSPYSQVAAASAFF
NA,TRBV30,TRBJ1-4,CAWSETSREKLFF
medium-sized,TRBV12-3/TRBV12-4,TRBJ2-3,CASSPRGPTGTSTDTQYF
NA,TRBV6-2/TRBV6-3,TRBJ1-5,CASSRDSRNQPQHF
medium-sized,TRBV4-1,TRBJ2-2,CASSQAGGAGTGELFF
medium-sized,TRBV28,TRBJ2-1,CASSVPRSEQFF
medium-sized,TRBV28,TRBJ1-5,CASSLSGINQPQHF
large,TRBV12-3/TRBV12-4,TRBJ1-2,CASGAGGEYGYTF
medium-sized,TRBV28,TRBJ2-1,CASRPRDGGDEQFF
NA,TRBV18,TRBJ2-1,CASSPGETYNEQFF
NA,TRBV6-6,TRBJ1-1,CASRDTMNTEAFF
NA,TRBV5-1,TRBJ1-4,CASTSGQGNEKLFF
medium-sized,TRBV28,TRBJ2-7,CASSLSAGREGYEQYF
medium-sized,TRBV27,TRBJ1-2,CASRHATEFPYGYTF
medium-sized,TRBV20-1,TRBJ2-7,CSAREVSGTSKDNDEQYF
NA,TRBV5-5,TRBJ2-3,CASRRDIPDTQYF
large,TRBV20-1,TRBJ2-7,CSARDSPHEQYF
medium-sized,TRBV28,TRBJ1-5,CASSNNPGGSQPQHF
medium-sized,TRBV15,TRBJ2-7,CATSRAAVDGYEQYF
medium-sized,TRBV2,TRBJ2-7,CASSEALVVSYEQYF